A single sample gave rise to the 14 T cell receptor beta chains below, sequenced in a study of monozygotic twins with inflammatory bowel disease. TCRdb reanalyzed the 5' RACE reads and collapses them to one entry per CDR3 protein, without DNA. The sample data list 400,000 or so distinct CDR3 sequences. What was sequenced was blood. The receptors shown here come from a human donor with ulcerative colitis or Crohn's disease, or a healthy co-twin of an affected twin (not recorded which).

This chain links TRBV5-1 with TRBJ2-1; TCRdb indicates TRBD1, and absent DNA this call remains unverified. CDR1 SGHRS and CDR2 YFSETQ come from the germline V gene. The CDR3 length is 14 residues. CDR3 region: CASSLEGVYNEQFF.

This rearrangement joins TRBV7-9 to TRBJ2-3; the TCRdb D gene call, TRBD2, has no DNA to confirm it. Germline V lookup: CDR1 SEHNR, CDR2 FQNEAQ (reference sequence). The CDR3 runs 12 residues. CDR3 protein: CASSSNAGTQYF.

This chain joins TRBV28 and TRBJ2-1; TCRdb indicates TRBD1, and absent DNA this call remains unverified. CDR1 MDHEN and CDR2 SYDVKM come from the germline V gene. The length of the CDR3 is 16 residues. The CDR3 protein is CASSLIGGGRRNEQFF. The whole variable domain, remainder taken from reference TRBV28 and TRBJ2-1, is DVKVTQSSRYLVKRTGEKVFLECVQDMDHENMFWYRQDPGLGLRLIYFSYDVKMKEKGDIPEGYSVSREKKERFSLILESASTNQTSMYLCASSLIGGGRRNEQFFGPGTRLTVL.

This chain links TRBV14 with TRBJ2-2; TCRdb outputs TRBD1, but without DNA this stays unchecked. This CDR3 comprises 17 residues. Germline V gene sequence: CDR1 SGHDN, CDR2 FVKESK. CDR3 in amino acids: CASSLKRPLSVTGELFF.

CDR3 sequence reads: CSARETLVNTEAFF. V usage is TRBV20-1 and J usage is TRBJ1-1. The CDR3 has 14 amino acids. From germline, CDR1 is DFQATT and CDR2 SNEGSKA (reference sequence).

The chain employs TRBV5-1 and TRBJ1-6. CDR1 is SGHRS and CDR2 is YFSETQ in the germline V gene. CDR3 length: 13 amino acids. The CDR3 protein is CASSLVVGSPLHF.

J is TRBJ1-1 and V is TRBV29-1; TCRdb proposes TRBD1, but this gene call is untestable without DNA. CDR3 length: 12 residues. Germline CDR1 SQVTM, CDR2 ANQGSEA. CDR3 sequence reads: CSATEPGTEAFF.

The chain couples TRBV7-2 to TRBJ1-6; no DNA is available, so the TRBD1 call from TCRdb remains unchecked. Germline values: CDR1 SGHTA, CDR2 FQGNSA. The CDR3 is 15 amino acids. The CDR3 sequence is CASSLLGTGNSPLHF. Supplemented by reference TRBV7-2 and TRBJ1-6, the full variable domain reads GAGVSQSPSNKVTEKGKDVELRCDPISGHTALYWYRQSLGQGLEFLIYFQGNSAPDKSGLPSDRFSAERTGGSVSTLTIQRTQQEDSAVYLCASSLLGTGNSPLHFGNGTRLTVT.

The J gene is TRBJ2-5, the V gene TRBV5-1; there is no DNA to check the TCRdb D call of TRBD2. The germline V gene has CDR1 SGHRS and CDR2 YFSETQ. The CDR3 length is 15 residues. The chain's CDR3 is CASSLVLAQQETQYF.

This chain connects TRBV7-3 to TRBJ2-3; TCRdb reports TRBD2, a call that lacks DNA to check it against. CDR1 is SGHTA, CDR2 FQGTGA, per germline. The CDR3 is 17 residues long. CDR3 sequence: CASSMPTSVTRTDTQYF.

The chain couples TRBV7-3 to TRBJ2-3; TCRdb calls TRBD2, which cannot be checked without DNA. The CDR3 is made up of 15 amino acids. From germline, CDR1 is SGHTA and CDR2 FQGTGA. This CDR3 is CASSTIAGRGDTQYF.

The V and J genes are TRBV7-9 and TRBJ2-7; TCRdb designates TRBD1, a call that cannot be tested without DNA. CDR3 length: 14 residues. From germline, CDR1 is SEHNR and CDR2 FQNEAQ (reference sequence). CDR3 residues: CASSNQGGYYEQYF.

The rearrangement joins TRBV10-3 to TRBJ1-4. From germline, CDR1 is ENHRY and CDR2 SYGVKD. The CDR3 is 14 amino acids. CDR3 amino acids: CAISENGVSEKLFF.

The V and J genes are TRBV9 and TRBJ1-4. The CDR3 runs to 15 residues. Germline V gene lookup returns CDR1 SGDLS and CDR2 YYNGEE. This CDR3 is CASSAVQGGTEKLFF.